This T cell receptor (beta chain) was documented in a study of PD-1 blockade in classical Hodgkin lymphoma. Overall study context: Intravenous nivolumab at 3 mg/kg was given to patients every 2 weeks. The study, taken as a whole, reports: A significant rise in TCR diversity was seen by C4D1 for CD4+ cells but not for CD8+ cells. Reports indicated that newly diagnosed patients had lower baseline TCR diversity than healthy donors did.

V was clipped by 4 bases and J by 3 bases, with 21 bases between them. This CDR3 region has 17 residues. Germline values: CDR1 MGHRA, CDR2 YSYEKL. As for this clone: The antigen is not known.

Each patient relapsed following autologous stem cell transplantation, and prior brentuximab vedotin exposure differed. Classification of best responses gave complete response, partial response or progressive disease. The table came from immunoSEQ multiplex PCR; TCRdb's copy has only in-frame clones and leaves some out. The table records some 150,000 clones, approximately 80% of them present only once. J is TRBJ1-1 and V is TRBV4-1; D may be TRBD1 (5 bases). The sequence was collected from a human donor with classical Hodgkin lymphoma. Sample: peripheral blood mononuclear cells (PBMCs), taken before the second cycle of nivolumab. CDR3 loop: CASSLYRFGLGHTEAFF. In DNA form, the CDR3 reads TGCGCCAGCAGCCTGTACAGGTTTGGCTTAGGACACACTGAAGCTTTCTTT.